This TCR beta chain emerged from a study of CD8+ T cells in alopecia areata. Study-level findings and limits: Mice showed TCR sharing more clearly than patients did, possibly owing to HLA. Many expanded lesional clones persisted in scalp and blood during tofacitinib treatment.

Germline lookup yields CDR1 SEHNR and CDR2 FQNEAQ (reference sequence). Between the trimmed V and J ends, which lost 4 bases and 5 bases, there was a span of 11 bases. This CDR3 contains 13 residues. RNA, once extracted, was reverse transcribed into cDNA for use as the sequencing template. Sequenced by immunoSEQ multiplex PCR; TCRdb stores in-frame clones only, minus some. In the table there are tens of thousands of clones, just over 65% of which are singletons. Treatment in this sample: oral pan-JAK inhibitor, 5-10 mg twice daily. Alopecia areata patients provided lesional scalp punch biopsies and peripheral blood, both collected for the study. Sorted out of PBMCs were CD4+ T cells and CD8+ T cells. This clone appeared once. Its specificity is not known.

This TCR was recovered from a human donor with alopecia areata. The sequences come from CD8+ T cells sorted from blood, collected at week 4, from a patient treated with tofacitinib. The genes are TRBV7-9 and TRBJ2-5; tentative D call: TRBD2 (5 bases). This chain's CDR3 is CASSSPDWETQYF. CDR3 in DNA: TGTGCCAGCAGCTCACCGGACTGGGAGACCCAGTACTTC.